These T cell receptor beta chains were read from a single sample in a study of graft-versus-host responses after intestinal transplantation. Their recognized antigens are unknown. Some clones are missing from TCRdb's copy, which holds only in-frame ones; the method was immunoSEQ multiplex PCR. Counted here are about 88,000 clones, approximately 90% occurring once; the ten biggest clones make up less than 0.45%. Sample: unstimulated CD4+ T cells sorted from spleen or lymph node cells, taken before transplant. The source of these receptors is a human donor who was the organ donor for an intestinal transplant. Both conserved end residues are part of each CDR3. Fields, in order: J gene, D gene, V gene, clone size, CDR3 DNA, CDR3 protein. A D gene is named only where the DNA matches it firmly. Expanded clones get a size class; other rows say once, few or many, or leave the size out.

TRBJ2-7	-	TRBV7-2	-	TGTGCCAGCAGCTATGGGGGGGGCCTCCCCCACGAGCAGTACTTC	CASSYGGGLPHEQYF
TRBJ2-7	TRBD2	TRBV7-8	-	TGTGCCAGCAACTCTAGCGGGAGTGTTTACGAGCAGTACTTC	CASNSSGSVYEQYF
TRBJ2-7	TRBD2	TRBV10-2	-	TGCGCCAGCAGTGATACCGGGACTAGCACAATCTACGAGCAGTACTTC	CASSDTGTSTIYEQYF
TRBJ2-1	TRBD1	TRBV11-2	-	TGTGCCAGCAGCTTCGGTACCGGGACAGTCATCGGTGAGCAGTTCTTC	CASSFGTGTVIGEQFF
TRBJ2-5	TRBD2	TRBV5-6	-	TGTGCCAGCAGACTTATAGCGGGGGGGCAGGAGACCCAGTACTTC	CASRLIAGGQETQYF
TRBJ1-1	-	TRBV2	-	TGTGCCAGCACTTACGGACAGAACACTGAAGCTTTCTTT	CASTYGQNTEAFF
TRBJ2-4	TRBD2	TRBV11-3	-	TGTGCCAGCAGCTTAGGGGGAGCGGGGGCAGCCAAAAACATTCAGTACTTC	CASSLGGAGAAKNIQYF
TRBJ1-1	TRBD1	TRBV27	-	TGTGCCAGCAGTTTTTTAGACAGGGCATATGCTTTCTTT	CASSFLDRAYAFF
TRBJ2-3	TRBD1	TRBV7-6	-	TGTGCCAGCAGCTTAAAACCCGGAACAGGGGGCTATACAGATACGCAGTATTTT	CASSLKPGTGGYTDTQYF
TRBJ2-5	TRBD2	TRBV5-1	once	TGCGCCAGCAGCTTACCATCAGCGGGGGGGCAAGAGACCCAGTACTTC	CASSLPSAGGQETQYF
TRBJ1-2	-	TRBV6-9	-	TGTGCCAGCAGTTTTTGGGGCCCTCTCCGCTTAAACTATGGCTACACCTTC	CASSFWGPLRLNYGYTF
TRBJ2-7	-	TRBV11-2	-	TGTGCCAGCAGCTTAGATTCTTTCTACGAGCAGTACTTC	CASSLDSFYEQYF
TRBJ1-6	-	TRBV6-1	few	TGTGCCAGCAGTGAAAGGGGAGGTAATTCACCCCTCCACTTT	CASSERGGNSPLHF
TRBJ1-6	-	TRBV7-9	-	TGTGCCAGCACCAGATCAGGGATTAATTCACCCCTCCACTTT	CASTRSGINSPLHF
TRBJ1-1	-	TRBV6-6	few	TGTGCCAGCAGCCCGGACAGCACTGAAGCTTTCTTT	CASSPDSTEAFF
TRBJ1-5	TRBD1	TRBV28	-	TGTGCCAGCAGTCTAAAGACAGGGGGTTGGAATCAGCCCCAGCATTTT	CASSLKTGGWNQPQHF
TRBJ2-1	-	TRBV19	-	TGTGCCAGTAGTACGACACACAATAATGAGCAGTTCTTC	CASSTTHNNEQFF
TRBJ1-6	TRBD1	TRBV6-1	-	TGTGCCAGCAGTGGCGACAGGGGTTATAATTCACCCCTCCACTTT	CASSGDRGYNSPLHF
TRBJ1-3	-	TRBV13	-	TGTGCCAGCAGCTTAGCGTGGGACTCCTCTGGAAACACCATATATTTT	CASSLAWDSSGNTIYF
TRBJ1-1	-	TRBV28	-	TGTGCCAGCAGCACACGTCCAGGTTACACTGAAGCTTTCTTT	CASSTRPGYTEAFF
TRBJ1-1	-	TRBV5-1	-	TGCGCCAGCAGCTTGTTCTTTAGACAGGCTATGAACACTGAAGCTTTCTTT	CASSLFFRQAMNTEAFF
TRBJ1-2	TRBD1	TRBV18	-	TGTGCCAGCTCACCAATATTCCCCACAGGGGGCCAAAACTATGGCTACACCTTC	CASSPIFPTGGQNYGYTF
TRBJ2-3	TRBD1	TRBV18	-	TGTGCCAGCTCACCAAATACAGGGGCGACAGATACGCAGTATTTT	CASSPNTGATDTQYF
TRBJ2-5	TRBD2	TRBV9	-	TGTGCCAGCAGCGTTGGTAGTGGGGTGCGGGGGGCCGTGGAGACCCAGTACTTC	CASSVGSGVRGAVETQYF
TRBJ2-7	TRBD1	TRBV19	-	TGTGCCAGTAGGCCTGCAATAGGACAGGGGTCCTACGAGCAGTACTTC	CASRPAIGQGSYEQYF
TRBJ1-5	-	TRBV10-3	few	TGTGCCATCAGTGAGTCATCCAAGCCCCAGCATTTT	CAISESSKPQHF
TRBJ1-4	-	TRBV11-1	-	TGTGCCAGCAGCCGTACAGGGCGAACTAATGAAAAACTGTTTTTT	CASSRTGRTNEKLFF
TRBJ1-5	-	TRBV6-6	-	TGTGCCAGCAGACCTCCCCAGGGCTCCAATCAGCCCCAGCATTTT	CASRPPQGSNQPQHF
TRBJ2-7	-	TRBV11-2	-	TGTGCCAGCAGCTCTTTCACCGGGACATACTTTTCCGAGCAGTACTTC	CASSSFTGTYFSEQYF
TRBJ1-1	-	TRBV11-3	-	TGTGCCAGCAGCTTAGGACAGAACACTGAAGCTTTCTTT	CASSLGQNTEAFF
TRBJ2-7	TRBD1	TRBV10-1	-	TGCGCCAGCAGTGATACAGGGGCGACGCTCTACGAGCAGTACTTC	CASSDTGATLYEQYF
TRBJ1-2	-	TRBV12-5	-	TGTGCTAGTGGTTTGGTACTCCCAGGGGTTAGGCGGGGCTACACCTTC	CASGLVLPGVRRGYTF
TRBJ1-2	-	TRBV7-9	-	TGTGCCAGCAGCTTATCAGGGCTTGGCTACACCTTC	CASSLSGLGYTF
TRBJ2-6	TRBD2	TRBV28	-	TGTGCCAGCAGTTTATACCCGGGAGGGTACTTTAATTCTGGGGCCAACGTCCTGACTTTC	CASSLYPGGYFNSGANVLTF
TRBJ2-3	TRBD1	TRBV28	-	TGTGCCAGCAGTTTCCGGGACAGGGGAAAGCATACGCAGTATTTT	CASSFRDRGKHTQYF
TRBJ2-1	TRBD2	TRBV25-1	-	TGTGCCAGCAGTGAATCACGGGCGGGGGATTTCAATGAGCAGTTCTTC	CASSESRAGDFNEQFF
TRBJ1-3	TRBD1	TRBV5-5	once	TGTGCCAGCAGCTCGGGACAGGTGGACTCTGGAAACACCATATATTTT	CASSSGQVDSGNTIYF
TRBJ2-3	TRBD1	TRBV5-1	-	TGCGCCAGCAGCTTCACAGGGGGCTTGGCAGATACGCAGTATTTT	CASSFTGGLADTQYF
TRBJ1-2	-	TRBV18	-	TGTGCCAGCTCAGCCGACAGCTTCTATGGCTACACCTTC	CASSADSFYGYTF
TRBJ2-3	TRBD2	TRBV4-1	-	TGCGCCAGCAGCCTCCGACTAGCGGGAGGGCAAGATACGCAGTATTTT	CASSLRLAGGQDTQYF
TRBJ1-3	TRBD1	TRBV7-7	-	TGTGCTAGCAGTCCAGGGGGCAGCTCTGGAAACACCATATATTTT	CASSPGGSSGNTIYF
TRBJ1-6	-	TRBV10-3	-	TGTGCCATCAGTGAGGCGTCAGGCAAGACGTCCTATAATTCACCCCTCCACTTT	CAISEASGKTSYNSPLHF
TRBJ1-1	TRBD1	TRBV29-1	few	TGCAGTGGGACAGGGGGGCCTGAAGCTTTCTTT	CSGTGGPEAFF
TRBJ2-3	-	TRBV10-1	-	TGCGCCAGCAGTGAGAGGGCGGGAGATACGCAGTATTTT	CASSERAGDTQYF
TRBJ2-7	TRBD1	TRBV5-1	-	TGCGCCAGCACGGGACAGAGCTACGAGCAGTACTTC	CASTGQSYEQYF
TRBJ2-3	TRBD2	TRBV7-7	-	TGTGCTAGCAGCCCCTCCGGGACTAGCGGAGGCACAGATACGCAGTATTTT	CASSPSGTSGGTDTQYF
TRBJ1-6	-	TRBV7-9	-	TGTGCCAGCAGCTCTTGGCGGGGACTCGGCGATTCACCCCTCCACTTT	CASSSWRGLGDSPLHF
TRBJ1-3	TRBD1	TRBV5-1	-	TGCGCCAGCAGCGGTGGACAGGGGGGAAACACCATATATTTT	CASSGGQGGNTIYF
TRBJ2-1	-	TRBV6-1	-	TGTGCCAGCAGTCTAGGGACTTACAATGAGCAGTTCTTC	CASSLGTYNEQFF
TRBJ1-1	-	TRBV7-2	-	TGTGCCAGCAGCTTCTCCCGACAGGTAGCTTTCTTT	CASSFSRQVAFF
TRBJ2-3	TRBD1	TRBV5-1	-	TGCGCCAGCAGCTTGAGGCCAGGGGGTACAGATACGCAGTATTTT	CASSLRPGGTDTQYF